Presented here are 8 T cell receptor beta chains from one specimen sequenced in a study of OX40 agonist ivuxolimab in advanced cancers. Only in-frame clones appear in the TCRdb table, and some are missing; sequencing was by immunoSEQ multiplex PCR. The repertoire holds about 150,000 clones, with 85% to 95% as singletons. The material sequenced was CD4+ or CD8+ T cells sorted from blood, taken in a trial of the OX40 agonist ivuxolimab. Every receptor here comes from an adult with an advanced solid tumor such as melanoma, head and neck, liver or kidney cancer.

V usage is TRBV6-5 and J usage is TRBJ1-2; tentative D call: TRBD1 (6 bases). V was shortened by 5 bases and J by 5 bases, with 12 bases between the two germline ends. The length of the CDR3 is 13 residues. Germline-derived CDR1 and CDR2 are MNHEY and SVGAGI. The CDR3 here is CASSPDRKYGYTF. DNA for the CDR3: TGTGCCAGCAGTCCCGACAGGAAATATGGCTACACCTTC.

CDR3 sequence reads: CASSSADRGPGEAFF. DNA for the CDR3: TGCGCCAGCAGCTCGGCTGACAGGGGGCCGGGTGAAGCTTTCTTT. V gene TRBV5-1 combines with J gene TRBJ1-1; TRBD1 agrees at 10 bases. V shed 3 bases and J 7 bases; nucleotides not matched to a gene: 9. This CDR3 is built from 15 residues. The germline V gene encodes CDR1 SGHRS and CDR2 YFSETQ.

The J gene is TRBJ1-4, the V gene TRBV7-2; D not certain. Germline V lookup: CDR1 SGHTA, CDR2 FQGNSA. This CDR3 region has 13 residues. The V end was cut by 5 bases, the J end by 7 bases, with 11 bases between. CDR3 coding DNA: TGTGCCAGCAGCAGGACCCAGAGTGAAAAACTGTTTTTT. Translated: CASSRTQSEKLFF. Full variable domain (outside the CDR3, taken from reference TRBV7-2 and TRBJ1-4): GAGVSQSPSNKVTEKGKDVELRCDPISGHTALYWYRQSLGQGLEFLIYFQGNSAPDKSGLPSDRFSAERTGGSVSTLTIQRTQQEDSAVYLCASSRTQSEKLFFGSGTQLSVL.

The CDR3 DNA sequence: TGTGCCATCGGGACTGGAGCTTCCTACGAGCAGTACTTC. This translates into CAIGTGASYEQYF. The chain recombines TRBV10-3 with TRBJ2-7, with a weak D call TRBD2 (6 bases). Looked up from germline, CDR1 is ENHRY and CDR2 is SYGVKD. The CDR3 is 13 residues long. Trimming left V 8 bases short and J 1 base short, with 12 bases between.

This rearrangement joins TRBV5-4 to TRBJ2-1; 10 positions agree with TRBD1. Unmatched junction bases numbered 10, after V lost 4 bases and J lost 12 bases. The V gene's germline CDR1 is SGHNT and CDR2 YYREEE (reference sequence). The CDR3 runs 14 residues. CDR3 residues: CASSQRQGAELQFF. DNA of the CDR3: TGTGCCAGCAGCCAACGACAGGGGGCTGAATTGCAGTTCTTC.

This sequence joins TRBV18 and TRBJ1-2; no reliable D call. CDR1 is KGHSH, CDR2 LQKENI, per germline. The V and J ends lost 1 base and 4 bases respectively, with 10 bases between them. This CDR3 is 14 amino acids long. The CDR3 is CASSPQDEGYGYTF. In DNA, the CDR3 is TGTGCCAGCTCACCACAGGATGAGGGCTATGGCTACACCTTC.

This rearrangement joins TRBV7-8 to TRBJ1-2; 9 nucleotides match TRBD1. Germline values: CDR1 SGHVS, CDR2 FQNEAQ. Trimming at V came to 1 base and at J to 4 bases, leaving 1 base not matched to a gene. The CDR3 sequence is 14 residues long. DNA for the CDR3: TGTGCCAGCAGCTTAGAACAGGGGGCCTATGGCTACACCTTC. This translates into CASSLEQGAYGYTF.

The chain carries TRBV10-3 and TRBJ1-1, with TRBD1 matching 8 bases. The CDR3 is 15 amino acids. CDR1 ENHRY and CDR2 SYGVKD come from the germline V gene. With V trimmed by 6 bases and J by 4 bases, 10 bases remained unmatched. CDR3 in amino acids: CAISGPGTGLTEAFF. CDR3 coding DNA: TGTGCCATCAGCGGACCCGGGACAGGACTCACTGAAGCTTTCTTT.